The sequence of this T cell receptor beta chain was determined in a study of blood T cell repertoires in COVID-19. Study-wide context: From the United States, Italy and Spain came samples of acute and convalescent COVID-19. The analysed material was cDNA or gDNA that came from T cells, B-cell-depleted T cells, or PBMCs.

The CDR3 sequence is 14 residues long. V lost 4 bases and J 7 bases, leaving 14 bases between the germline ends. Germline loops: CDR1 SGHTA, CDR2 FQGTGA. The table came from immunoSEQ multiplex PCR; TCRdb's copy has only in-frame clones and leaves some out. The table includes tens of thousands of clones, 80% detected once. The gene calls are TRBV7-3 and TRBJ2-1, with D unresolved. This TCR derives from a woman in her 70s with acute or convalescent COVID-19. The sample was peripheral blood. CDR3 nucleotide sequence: TGTGCCAGCAGCTCCCCCCCGAGCTATAATGAGCAGTTCTTC. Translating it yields CASSSPPSYNEQFF.